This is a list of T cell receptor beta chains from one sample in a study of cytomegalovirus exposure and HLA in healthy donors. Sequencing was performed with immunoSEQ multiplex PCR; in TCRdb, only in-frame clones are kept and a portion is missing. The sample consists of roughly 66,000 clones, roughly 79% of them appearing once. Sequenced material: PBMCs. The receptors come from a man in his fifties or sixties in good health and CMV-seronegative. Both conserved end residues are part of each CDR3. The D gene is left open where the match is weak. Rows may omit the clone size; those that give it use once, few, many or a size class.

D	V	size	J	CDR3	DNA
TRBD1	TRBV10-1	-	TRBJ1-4	CASRAGGANEKLFF	TGCGCCAGCAGAGCAGGGGGCGCGAATGAAAAACTGTTTTTT
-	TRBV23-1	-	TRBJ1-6	CASSPLLREAPNSPLHF	TGCGCCAGCAGTCCACTCCTCAGGGAGGCCCCTAATTCACCCCTCCACTTT
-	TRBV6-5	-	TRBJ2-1	CASSYPGDTYNEQFF	TGTGCCAGCAGTTACCCGGGAGATACCTACAATGAGCAGTTCTTC
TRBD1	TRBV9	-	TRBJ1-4	CASSQRDRGNEKLFF	TGTGCCAGCAGCCAACGGGACAGGGGAAATGAAAAACTGTTTTTT
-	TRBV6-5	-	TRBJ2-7	CASSRAVSYEQYF	TGTGCCAGCAGCCGAGCGGTCTCCTACGAGCAGTACTTC
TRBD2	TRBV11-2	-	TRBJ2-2	CASSLLAGNTGELFF	TGTGCCAGCAGTCTACTAGCGGGAAACACCGGGGAGCTGTTTTTT
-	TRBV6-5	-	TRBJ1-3	CASSYLFQTSGNTIYF	TGTGCCAGCAGTTACCTTTTTCAGACTTCTGGAAACACCATATATTTT
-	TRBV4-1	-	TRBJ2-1	CASSPASRNYNEQFF	TGCGCCAGCAGCCCGGCTAGTCGAAACTACAATGAGCAGTTCTTC
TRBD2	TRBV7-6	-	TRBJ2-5	CASSFAGVRETQYF	TGTGCCAGCAGCTTTGCGGGAGTTCGAGAGACCCAGTACTTC
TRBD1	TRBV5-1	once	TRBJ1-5	CASRLGTGLNQPQHF	TGCGCCAGCAGGCTGGGGACAGGGCTAAATCAGCCCCAGCATTTT
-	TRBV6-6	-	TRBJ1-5	CASSYSGAPQPQHF	TGTGCCAGCAGTTACTCGGGGGCTCCGCAGCCCCAGCATTTT
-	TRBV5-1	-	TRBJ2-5	CASRPDRETQYF	TGCGCCAGCAGACCGGACAGAGAGACCCAGTACTTC
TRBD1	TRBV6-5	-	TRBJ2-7	CASSYRDRAPYEQYF	TGTGCCAGCAGTTACAGGGACAGAGCACCCTACGAGCAGTACTTC
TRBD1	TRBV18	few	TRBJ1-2	CASSPGTDFGYTF	TGTGCCAGCTCCCCCGGGACAGACTTTGGCTACACCTTC
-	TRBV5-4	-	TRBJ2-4	CASSSKTGTKNIQYF	TGTGCCAGCAGCTCTAAAACAGGGACCAAAAACATTCAGTACTTC
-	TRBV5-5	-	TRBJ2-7	CASSQLRTAYEQYF	TGTGCCAGCAGCCAGCTGCGGACAGCTTACGAGCAGTACTTC
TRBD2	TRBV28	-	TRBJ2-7	CASSFAAGPTYEQYF	TGTGCCAGCAGTTTTGCAGCGGGACCAACCTACGAGCAGTACTTC
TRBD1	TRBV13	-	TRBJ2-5	CASSSQTGGETQYF	TGTGCCAGCAGCTCCCAGACAGGGGGAGAGACCCAGTACTTC
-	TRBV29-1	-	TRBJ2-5	CSVARGGNEETQYF	TGCAGCGTTGCCCGAGGGGGAAATGAGGAGACCCAGTACTTC
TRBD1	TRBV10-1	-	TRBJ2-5	CASSFDREETQYF	TGCGCCAGCAGTTTCGACAGGGAGGAGACCCAGTACTTC
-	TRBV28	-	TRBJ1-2	CASSPPHRSANYGYTF	TGTGCCAGCAGTCCCCCCCACCGTAGCGCTAACTATGGCTACACCTTC
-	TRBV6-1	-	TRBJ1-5	CASSRGLNQPQHF	TGTGCCAGCAGCAGGGGCCTCAATCAGCCCCAGCATTTT
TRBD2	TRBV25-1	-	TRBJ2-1	CASTIAGSGNNEQFF	TGTGCCAGCACTATAGCGGGAAGTGGGAACAATGAGCAGTTCTTC
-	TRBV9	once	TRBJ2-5	CASSVGREETQYF	TGTGCCAGCAGCGTAGGGAGAGAGGAGACCCAGTACTTC
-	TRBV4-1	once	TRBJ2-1	CASSQGARHEQFF	TGCGCCAGCAGCCAGGGGGCAAGGCATGAGCAGTTCTTC
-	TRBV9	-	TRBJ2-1	CASSVGLGLRVDEQFF	TGTGCCAGCAGCGTAGGGCTGGGGTTGCGGGTGGATGAGCAGTTCTTC
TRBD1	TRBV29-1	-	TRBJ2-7	CSVSGTGQLYEQYF	TGCAGCGTTTCGGGTACGGGACAGCTCTACGAGCAGTACTTC
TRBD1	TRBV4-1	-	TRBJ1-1	CASSQDLRGLGTEAFF	TGCGCCAGCAGCCAAGACCTCAGGGGGCTCGGAACTGAAGCTTTCTTT
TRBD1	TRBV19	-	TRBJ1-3	CASTPGQTASTIYF	TGTGCCAGTACCCCGGGACAGACGGCCAGCACCATATATTTT
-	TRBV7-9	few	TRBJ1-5	CASSFEGDSQPQHF	TGTGCCAGCAGCTTCGAGGGGGATAGTCAGCCCCAGCATTTT
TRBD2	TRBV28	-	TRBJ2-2	CASIHSGSLNTGELFF	TGTGCCAGCATACATAGCGGGAGTCTAAACACCGGGGAGCTGTTTTTT
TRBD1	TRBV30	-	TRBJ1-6	CAWSASGGDSPLHF	TGTGCCTGGAGTGCATCAGGGGGCGATTCACCCCTCCACTTT
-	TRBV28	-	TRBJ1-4	CASSLSTRSNEKLFF	TGTGCCAGCAGTTTATCCACCAGGTCTAATGAAAAACTGTTTTTT
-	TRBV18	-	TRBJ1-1	CASSPSQNTEAFF	TGTGCCAGCTCACCGAGTCAGAACACTGAAGCTTTCTTT
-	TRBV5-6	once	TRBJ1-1	CASSLAGGFSTEAFF	TGTGCCAGCAGCTTGGCCGGGGGGTTCAGCACTGAAGCTTTCTTT
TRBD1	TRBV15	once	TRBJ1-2	CATSRDLGRGQWKGYTF	TGTGCCACCAGCAGAGATCTGGGCAGGGGGCAATGGAAAGGCTACACCTTC
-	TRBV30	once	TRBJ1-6	CAWSVGTLDNSPLHF	TGTGCCTGGAGCGTCGGGACTTTAGATAATTCACCCCTCCACTTT
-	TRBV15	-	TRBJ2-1	CATRGSPHNEQFF	TGTGCCACCAGGGGCAGCCCTCACAATGAGCAGTTCTTC
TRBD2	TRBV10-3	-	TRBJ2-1	CAIRSSKGTSGEYNEQFF	TGTGCCATCAGATCTTCGAAAGGGACTAGCGGGGAGTACAATGAGCAGTTCTTC
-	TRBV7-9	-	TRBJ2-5	CSSSLVAETQYF	TGTTCCAGCAGCTTAGTAGCCGAGACCCAGTACTTC